The source of this TCR beta chain is a study of cytomegalovirus exposure and HLA in healthy donors. PCR was performed using 60 Vbeta and 13 Jbeta primers. Only in-frame clones appear in the TCRdb table, and some are missing; sequencing was by immunoSEQ multiplex PCR. In the table there are about 170,000 clones, 75% to 80% of which are singletons. Details on this clone: What it binds is not known.

Study outcomes and limitations: Analyses of presence/absence relied on an assumption of roughly uniform sequencing depth across donors. Earlier findings revealed that most TCR beta V segments proved productive either about 87% or about 30% of the time.

Germline V gene data show CDR1 as LGHNA and CDR2 as YNFKEQ. V lost 4 bases and J lost 6; bases outside the gene matches: 17. The CDR3 consists of 18 residues. This receptor was obtained from a woman between 50 and 59 years old in good health and CMV-seropositive. The chain links TRBV4-2 to TRBJ2-2; 7 bases are shared with TRBD2. What was sequenced was PBMCs. The DNA for the CDR3 is TGTGCCAGCAGCCGCCTGTGGGTAGGCGGGAGTGGCGCCGGGGAGCTGTTTTTT. Its protein is CASSRLWVGGSGAGELFF.